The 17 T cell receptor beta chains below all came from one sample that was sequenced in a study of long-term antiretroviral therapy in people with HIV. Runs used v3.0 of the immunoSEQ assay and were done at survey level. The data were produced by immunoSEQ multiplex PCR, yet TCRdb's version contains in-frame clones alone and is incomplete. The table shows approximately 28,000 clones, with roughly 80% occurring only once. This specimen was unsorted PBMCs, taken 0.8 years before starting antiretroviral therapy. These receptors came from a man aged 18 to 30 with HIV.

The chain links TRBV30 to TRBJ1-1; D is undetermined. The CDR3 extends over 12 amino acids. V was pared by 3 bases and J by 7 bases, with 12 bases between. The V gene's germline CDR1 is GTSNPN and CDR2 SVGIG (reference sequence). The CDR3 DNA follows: TGTGCCTGGAGCCTCCGGGCTTATGAAGCTTTCTTT. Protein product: CAWSLRAYEAFF.

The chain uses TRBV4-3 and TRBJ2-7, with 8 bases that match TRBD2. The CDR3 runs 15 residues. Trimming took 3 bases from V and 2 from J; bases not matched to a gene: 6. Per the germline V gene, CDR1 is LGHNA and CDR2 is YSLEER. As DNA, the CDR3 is TGCGCCAGCAGCCACGCGACTAGCGCGCCCTACGAGCAGTACTTC. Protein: CASSHATSAPYEQYF.

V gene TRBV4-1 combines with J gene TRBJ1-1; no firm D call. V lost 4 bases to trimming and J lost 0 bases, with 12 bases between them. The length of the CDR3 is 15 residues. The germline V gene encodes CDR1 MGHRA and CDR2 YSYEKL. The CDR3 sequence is CASSLRSAVNTEAFF. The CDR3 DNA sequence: TGCGCCAGCAGCCTCCGCTCCGCAGTGAACACTGAAGCTTTCTTT.

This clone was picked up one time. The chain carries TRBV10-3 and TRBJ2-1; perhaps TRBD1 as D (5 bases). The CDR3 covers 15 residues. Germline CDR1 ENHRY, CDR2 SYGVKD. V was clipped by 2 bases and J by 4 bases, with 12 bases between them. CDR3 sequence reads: CAISEGRESYNEQFF. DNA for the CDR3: TGTGCCATCAGTGAGGGCAGGGAATCTTACAATGAGCAGTTCTTC.

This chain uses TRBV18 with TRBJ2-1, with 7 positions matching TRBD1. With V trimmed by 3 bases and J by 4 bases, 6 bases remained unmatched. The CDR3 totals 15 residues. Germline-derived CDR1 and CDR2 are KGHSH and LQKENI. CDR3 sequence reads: CASSPPGQRYNEQFF. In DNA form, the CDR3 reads TGTGCCAGCTCACCGCCGGGACAGCGATACAATGAGCAGTTCTTC.

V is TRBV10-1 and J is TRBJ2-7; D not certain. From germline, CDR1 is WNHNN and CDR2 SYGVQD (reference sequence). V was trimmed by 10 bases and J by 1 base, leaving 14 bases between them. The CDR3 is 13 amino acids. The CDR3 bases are TGCGCCATCAAGACCTATTATTCCTACGAGCAGTACTTC. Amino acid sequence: CAIKTYYSYEQYF.

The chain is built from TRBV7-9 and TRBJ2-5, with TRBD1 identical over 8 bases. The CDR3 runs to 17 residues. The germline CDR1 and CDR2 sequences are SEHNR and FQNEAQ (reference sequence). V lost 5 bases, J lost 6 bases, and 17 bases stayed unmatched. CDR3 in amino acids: CASSPRGQGFHIKTQYF. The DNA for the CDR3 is TGTGCCAGCAGCCCCCGAGGACAGGGCTTCCACATAAAGACCCAGTACTTC.

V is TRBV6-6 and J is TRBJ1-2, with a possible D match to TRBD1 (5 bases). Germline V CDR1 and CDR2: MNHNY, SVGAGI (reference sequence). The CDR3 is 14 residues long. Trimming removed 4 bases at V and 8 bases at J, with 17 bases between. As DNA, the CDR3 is TGTGCCAGCAGTTCGGACCTAGGGGTCGGCGGCTACACCTTC. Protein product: CASSSDLGVGGYTF.

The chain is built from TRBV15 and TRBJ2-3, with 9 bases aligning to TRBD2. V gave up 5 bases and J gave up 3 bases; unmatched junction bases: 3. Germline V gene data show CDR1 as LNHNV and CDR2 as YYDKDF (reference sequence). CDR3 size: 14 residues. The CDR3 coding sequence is TGTGCCACCAGCCTGGCGGGAGGGACAGATACGCAGTATTTT. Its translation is CATSLAGGTDTQYF. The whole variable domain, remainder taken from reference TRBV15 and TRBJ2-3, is DAMVIQNPRYQVTQFGKPVTLSCSQTLNHNVMYWYQQKSSQAPKLLFHYYDKDFNNEADTPDNFQSRRPNTSFCFLDIRSPGLGDTAMYLCATSLAGGTDTQYFGPGTRLTVL.

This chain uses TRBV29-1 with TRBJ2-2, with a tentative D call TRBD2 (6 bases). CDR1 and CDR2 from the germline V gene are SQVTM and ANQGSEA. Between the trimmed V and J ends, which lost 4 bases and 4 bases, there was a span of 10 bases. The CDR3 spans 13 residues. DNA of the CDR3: TGCAGCGTTGTCGGACTACCCACCGGGGAGCTGTTTTTT. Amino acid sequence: CSVVGLPTGELFF.

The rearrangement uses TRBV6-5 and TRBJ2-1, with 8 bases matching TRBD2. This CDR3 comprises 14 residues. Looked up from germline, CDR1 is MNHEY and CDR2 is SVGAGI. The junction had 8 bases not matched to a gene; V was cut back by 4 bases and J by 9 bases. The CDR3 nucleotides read TGTGCCAGCAGTTGGACTAGCACTTTAAGTGAGCAGTTCTTC. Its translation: CASSWTSTLSEQFF.

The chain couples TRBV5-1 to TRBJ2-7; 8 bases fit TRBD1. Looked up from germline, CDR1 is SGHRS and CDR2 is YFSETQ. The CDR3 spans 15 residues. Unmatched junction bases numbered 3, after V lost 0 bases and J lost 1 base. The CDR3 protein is CASSLGWTGSYEQYF. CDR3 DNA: TGCGCCAGCAGCTTGGGGTGGACAGGGTCCTACGAGCAGTACTTC. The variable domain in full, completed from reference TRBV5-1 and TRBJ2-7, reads KAGVTQTPRYLIKTRGQQVTLSCSPISGHRSVSWYQQTPGQGLQFLFEYFSETQRNKGNFPGRFSGRQFSNSRSEMNVSTLELGDSALYLCASSLGWTGSYEQYFGPGTRLTVT.

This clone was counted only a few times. CDR3 sequence reads: CASSQVERQGYEQYF. The CDR3 DNA is TGCGCCAGCAGCCAAGTTGAGAGACAGGGCTACGAGCAGTACTTC. The J gene is TRBJ2-7, the V gene TRBV4-3; 7 bases fit TRBD1. Germline lookup yields CDR1 LGHNA and CDR2 YSLEER. J lost 3 bases, V lost 1 base, and 6 bases had no gene match. The CDR3 is 15 amino acids.

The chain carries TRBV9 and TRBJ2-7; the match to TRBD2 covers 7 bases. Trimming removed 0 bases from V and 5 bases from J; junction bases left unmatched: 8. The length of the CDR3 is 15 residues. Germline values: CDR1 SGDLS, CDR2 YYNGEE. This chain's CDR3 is CASSVGLAALHEQYF. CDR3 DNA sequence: TGTGCCAGCAGCGTAGGCCTAGCGGCCTTACACGAGCAGTACTTC.

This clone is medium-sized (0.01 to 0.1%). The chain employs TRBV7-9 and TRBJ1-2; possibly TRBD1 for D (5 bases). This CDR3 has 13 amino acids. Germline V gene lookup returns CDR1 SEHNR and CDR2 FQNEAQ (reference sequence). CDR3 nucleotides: TGTGTCGTATTAAAGAGTCAGGGACTTGGCTACACCTTC. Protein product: CVVLKSQGLGYTF. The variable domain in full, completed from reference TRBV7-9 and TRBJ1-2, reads DTGVSQNPRHKITKRGQNVTFRCDPISEHNRLYWYRQTLGQGPEFLTYFQNEAQLEKSRLLSDRFSAERPKGSFSTLEIQRTEQGDSAMYLCVVLKSQGLGYTFGSGTRLTVV.

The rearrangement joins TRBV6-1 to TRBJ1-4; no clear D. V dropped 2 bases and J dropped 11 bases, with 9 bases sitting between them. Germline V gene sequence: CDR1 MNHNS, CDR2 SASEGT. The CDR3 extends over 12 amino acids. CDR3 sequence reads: CASSEFQVKLFF. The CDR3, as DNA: TGTGCCAGCAGTGAATTCCAGGTCAAACTGTTTTTT.

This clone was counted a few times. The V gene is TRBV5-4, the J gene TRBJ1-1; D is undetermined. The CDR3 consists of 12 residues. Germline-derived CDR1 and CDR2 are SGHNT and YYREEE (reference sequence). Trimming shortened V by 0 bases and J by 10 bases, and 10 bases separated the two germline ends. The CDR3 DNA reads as TGTGCCAGCAGCTTGGGAAGTGTAGGAGCTTTCTTT. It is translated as CASSLGSVGAFF. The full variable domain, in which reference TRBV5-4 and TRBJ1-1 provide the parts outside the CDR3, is ETGVTQSPTHLIKTRGQQVTLRCSSQSGHNTVSWYQQALGQGPQFIFQYYREEENGRGNFPPRFSGLQFPNYSSELNVNALELDDSALYLCASSLGSVGAFFGQGTRLTVV.